The 8 T cell receptor beta chains below all came from one sample that was sequenced in a study of T cells in Graves' hyperthyroidism and ophthalmopathy. Amplified TCR beta CDR3 regions came from RNA transcripts. Primed by the HTBI set, a first-round RT-PCR was run on the TCR CDR3. From the multiplex PCR reads, TCRdb called clonotypes with MiXCR, one entry per CDR3 protein. The table has under 450,000 distinct CDR3 sequences, about 15% seen once. The sample taken for sequencing was blood. The receptors here all came from a woman younger than 45 with Graves' hyperthyroidism that later progressed to Graves' ophthalmopathy.

The chain is built from TRBV7-8 and TRBJ2-1; 8 bases map to TRBD2. Trimming at V came to 1 base and at J to 7 bases, leaving 12 bases not matched to a gene. This CDR3 has 17 amino acids. Germline-derived CDR1 and CDR2 are SGHVS and FQNEAQ. Here the CDR3 DNA reads TGTGCCAGCAGCTTAGGCCGGGAGGGCCTTTTTCTGAATGAGCAGTTCTTC. It translates to CASSLGREGLFLNEQFF.

This clonotype was seen ten or more times. The V gene is TRBV2, the J gene TRBJ2-3, with 7 bases lining up with TRBD2. The CDR3 covers 15 residues. Unmatched junction bases numbered 10, after V lost 8 bases and J lost 2 bases. From germline, CDR1 is SNHLY and CDR2 FYNNEI. The CDR3: CASSGGSGYTDTQYF. The CDR3 DNA follows: TGTGCCAGCTCGGGAGGTAGCGGGTACACAGATACGCAGTATTTT.

The gene calls are TRBV28 and TRBJ1-5; 9 bases map to TRBD1. V lost 2 bases and J lost 4; bases outside the gene matches: 3. This CDR3 comprises 15 residues. Germline CDR1 reads MDHEN; CDR2 reads SYDVKM. The CDR3 here is CASSLIQGANQPQHF. The DNA for the CDR3 is TGTGCCAGCAGTTTAATACAGGGGGCTAATCAGCCCCAGCATTTT.

This clonotype was observed a few times. The V call is TRBV20-1, the J call TRBJ2-1, with 8 bases aligning to TRBD1. V dropped 4 bases and J dropped 7; count of bases not matched to a gene: 9. There are 14 residues in the CDR3. Germline V CDR1 and CDR2: DFQATT, SNEGSKA (reference sequence). CDR3 loop: CSANVQGALNEQFF. The DNA for the CDR3 is TGCAGTGCTAACGTTCAGGGGGCTCTAAATGAGCAGTTCTTC.

At least ten counts were recorded for this clonotype. The chain carries TRBV20-1 and TRBJ2-7; perhaps TRBD2 as D (5 bases). The CDR3 contains 13 residues. Germline CDR1 DFQATT, CDR2 SNEGSKA (reference sequence). V was cut by 1 base and J by 3 bases, with 10 bases left in between. CDR3 in DNA: TGCAGTGCTAGAGCGGGGAAAAGCTACGAGCAGTACTTC. This translates into CSARAGKSYEQYF.

This clonotype was seen repeatedly, ten times or more. This rearrangement joins TRBV20-1 to TRBJ1-2; D may be TRBD1 (6 bases). Germline loops: CDR1 DFQATT, CDR2 SNEGSKA (reference sequence). CDR3 length: 15 amino acids. Trimming cost V 3 bases and J 4 bases, with 18 bases left between them. CDR3 in DNA: TGCAGTGCTAGGAATATACAGGGTTGGGGCTATGGCTACACCTTC. It codes for CSARNIQGWGYGYTF.

This clonotype was seen repeatedly, ten times or more. The chain combines TRBV12-3 or TRBV12-4 with TRBJ1-5; D remains unclear. V was clipped by 5 bases and J by 2 bases, with 10 bases between them. The CDR3 loop spans 14 amino acids. The CDR3 region is CASSPGVGNQPQHF. The CDR3 DNA sequence: TGTGCCAGCAGTCCCGGTGTCGGCAATCAGCCCCAGCATTTT.

This clonotype was seen ten or more times. V and J are TRBV20-1 and TRBJ2-7; 9 nucleotides agree with TRBD2. The CDR3 has 14 residues. Losses at the gene ends were 1 base for V and 4 bases for J; bases not matched to a gene: 5. Germline CDR1 reads DFQATT; CDR2 reads SNEGSKA (reference sequence). The CDR3 bases are TGCAGTGCTAGAGGTAGCGGGGGAGGATACGAGCAGTACTTC. It yields the protein CSARGSGGGYEQYF.